This TCR beta chain was recovered during a study of STAT5B mutations in CD4+ large granular lymphocyte leukemia. Study results and caveats: 25% of private leukemic clonotypes occurred rarely in other patients' non-leukemic repertoires. 8/27 top patient clones versus 2/35 control clones were TRBV06-family.

This clone has just a few counts. Its antigen is not known. CDR3 length: 12 amino acids. Trimming took off 5 bases at V and 6 bases at J, with 8 bases between the two ends. Germline-derived CDR1 and CDR2 are KGHSH and LQKENI. As handled by the study authors: Lowest detectable productive clonotype frequency was 2.59 x 10-5. Sequenced by immunoSEQ multiplex PCR; TCRdb stores in-frame clones only, minus some. Clonal size and the V and J genes are those of that table, whereas D and trimming came from the DNA. The table has approximately 24,000 clones, about two thirds seen once. Sequencing was done on a sample of CD4+ T cells from blood buffy coats. The sequence derives from a human donor in good health. V and J are TRBV18 and TRBJ1-5, with D possibly TRBD1 on 5 matching bases. CDR3 sequence reads: CASSGDGQPQHF. CDR3 DNA: TGTGCCAGCTCAGGGGACGGTCAGCCCCAGCATTTT. Supplemented by reference TRBV18 and TRBJ1-5, the full variable domain reads NAGVMQNPRHLVRRRGQEARLRCSPMKGHSHVYWYRQLPEEGLKFMVYLQKENIIDESGMPKERFSAEFPKEGPSILRIQQVVRGDSAAYFCASSGDGQPQHFGDGTRLSIL.